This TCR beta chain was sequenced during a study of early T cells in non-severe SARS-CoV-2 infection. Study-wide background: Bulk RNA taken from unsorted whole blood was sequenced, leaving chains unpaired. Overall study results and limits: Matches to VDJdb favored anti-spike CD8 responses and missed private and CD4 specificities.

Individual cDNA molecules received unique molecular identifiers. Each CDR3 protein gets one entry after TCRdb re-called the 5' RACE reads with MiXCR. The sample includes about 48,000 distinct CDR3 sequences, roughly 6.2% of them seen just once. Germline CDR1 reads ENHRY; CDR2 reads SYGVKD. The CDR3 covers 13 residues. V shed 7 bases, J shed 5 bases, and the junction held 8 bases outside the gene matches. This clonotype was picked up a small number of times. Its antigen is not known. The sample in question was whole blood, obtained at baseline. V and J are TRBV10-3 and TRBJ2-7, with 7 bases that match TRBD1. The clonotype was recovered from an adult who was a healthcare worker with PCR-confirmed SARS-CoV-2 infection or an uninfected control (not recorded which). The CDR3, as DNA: TGTGCCATCACCGGACAGGCGACCAACGAGCAGTACTTC. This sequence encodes CAITGQATNEQYF.